This TCR beta chain was identified during a study of blood T cell repertoires in COVID-19. Overall study: COVID-19 samples, acute and convalescent, were from the United States, Italy and Spain.

Germline lookup yields CDR1 ENHRY and CDR2 SYGVKD. J lost 7 bases, V lost 6 bases, and 5 bases had no gene match. The CDR3 totals 14 residues. Authors' methods: Reference gene primer amplification yielded estimated nucleated cell counts. Only in-frame clones appear in the TCRdb table, and some are missing; sequencing was by immunoSEQ multiplex PCR. V and J calls and clone size are given by that table; D and trimming were obtained from the DNA. The profile covers more than 110,000 clones, with more than 80% appearing a single time and almost 6.5% taken by the ten largest. The J gene is TRBJ2-1, the V gene TRBV10-3, with TRBD2 matching over 11 bases. Sequenced input: peripheral blood. The TCR sequence derives from a human donor in a cohort sampled during active COVID-19. The chain's CDR3 is CAISLAGGRNEQFF. CDR3 bases: TGTGCCATCAGCTTAGCGGGGGGGCGTAATGAGCAGTTCTTC.